This T cell receptor (beta chain) is drawn from a study of T-cell reconstitution after alpha-beta-depleted transplantation in children. This clonotype was counted ten times or more. Preparation of the TCRbeta library used unique molecular identifiers. TCRdb processed the PCR reads anew with MiXCR; each CDR3 protein has one entry. The sample consists of under 150,000 distinct CDR3 sequences, around 9.8% of them appearing once. This CDR3 spans 16 amino acids. Germline CDR1 reads MDHEN; CDR2 reads SYDVKM. V shed 0 bases, J shed 3 bases, and the junction held 5 bases outside the gene matches. This material consisted of PBMCs, mostly from graft donor cells, taken 180 days after TCRalphabeta/CD19-depleted stem cell transplant. This chain uses TRBV28 with TRBJ2-7; the match to TRBD1 covers 10 bases. This clonotype was obtained from a girl less than two years old who had a stem cell transplant for combined immunodeficiency, so the T cells may come from the graft donor. CDR3 sequence (DNA): TGTGCCAGCAGTTTATGGGGACAGGGGTTTCTCTACGAGCAGTACTTC. This sequence encodes CASSLWGQGFLYEQYF.